The T cell receptor beta chain described here comes from a study of T cell changes during pregnancy in multiple sclerosis (dated by TCRdb to between 2017 and 2020). With respect to the entire study: The study examined how the T cell repertoire changed over the course of pregnancy in women with multiple sclerosis.

Reading from cysteine to phenylalanine, the CDR3 counts 15 amino acids. Only the CDR3 DNA is retained, 45 bases long and in frame from the first base. CDR1 and CDR2 (ENHRY, SYGVKD) derive from the germline V gene. V is cut back by 6 bases and J by 7 bases, with 5 bases in the junction unmatched. In regard to this clone: Its antigen is not yet known. No much larger clone exists at a distance of one base, and base qualities are not known.

The library was prepared using the immunoSEQ multiplex PCR assay. In TCRdb, the immuneACCESS table is reduced to in-frame sequences with V and J assigned. These tables do not hold every clone; where another copy was compared, an unresolved V gene accounts for under half, and the others remain unexplained. Across this sample there are around 80,000 clones, with 90% to 95% seen only once. The leading ten clones occupy around 3% of the sample. This sample comprised peripheral blood, obtained before pregnancy. The source of this sequence is a female donor with multiple sclerosis, enrolled in a pregnancy study. In this chain, TRBV10-3 is recombined with TRBJ2-1, with 14 bases in between that match TRBD2. The CDR3 amino acid sequence is: CAISDGTSGSNEQFF. The DNA reads as follows: TGTGCCATCAGCGACGGGACTAGCGGGAGTAATGAGCAGTTCTTC.